This T cell receptor (beta chain) was profiled in a study of identical twins. Study-wide findings and caveats: The conclusions drew on cross-sectional statistical analysis instead of tracking the same donors. Possibly, invariant MAIT and iNKT cells partly confounded zero-insertion analyses. Abundant cord blood beta clonotypes carried fewer insertions; memory repertoires showed none.

As regards this clonotype: As yet, its antigen is unknown.

TCRdb called the 5' RACE reads again in MiXCR, with one record for every CDR3 protein. The sample includes some 710,000 distinct CDR3 sequences, 6.1% of them seen just once. Germline assignment: CDR1 SGHTA and CDR2 FQGNSA. Trimming stripped 4 bases from V and 5 bases from J, with 13 bases between. There are 14 residues in the CDR3. The V call is TRBV7-2, the J call TRBJ2-3; no reliable D call. Sequencing used naive T cells sorted from blood. The sequence was obtained from a man younger than 30 in good health. CDR3 amino acids: CASSSGSPVDTQYF. The CDR3 nucleotides are TGTGCCAGCAGCTCGGGTTCACCAGTAGATACGCAGTATTTT.